These 8 T cell receptor beta chains came from one sample sequenced in a study of CD8 T cells in ankylosing spondylitis. MiXCR, applied by TCRdb to the 5' RACE reads, yields one record per CDR3 protein. The table lists 220,000 or so distinct CDR3 sequences, roughly 10% of them singletons. The sample was blood, either unsorted or a sorted T cell fraction (not recorded which). Receptors were obtained from a male donor with ankylosing spondylitis or in good health (not recorded which).

This clonotype appeared many times. V gene TRBV24-1 combines with J gene TRBJ2-3, with D possibly matching TRBD1 (5 bases). The CDR3 spans 15 residues. Trimming took off 1 base at V and 1 base at J, with 8 bases between the two ends. CDR1 is KGHDR and CDR2 is SFDVKD in the germline V gene. CDR3 in amino acids: CATSDFRVGTDTQYF. DNA for the CDR3: TGTGCCACCAGTGATTTCAGGGTAGGCACAGATACGCAGTATTTT.

This chain links TRBV12-3 or TRBV12-4 with TRBJ2-7; TRBD1 matches at 7 bases. V shed 5 bases, J shed 5 bases, and the junction held 12 bases outside the gene matches. The CDR3 is 15 amino acids. The DNA of the CDR3 is TGTGCCAGCAGTAACAGGGGACAATCAGGAAACGAGCAGTACTTC. Translation gives CASSNRGQSGNEQYF.

Note on this clonotype: A much larger clone lies one base from this, so it may be a read error. The V gene is TRBV25-1, the J gene TRBJ2-7, with 9 nucleotides matching TRBD1. This CDR3 is built from 15 residues. The junction had 9 bases not matched to a gene; V was cut back by 6 bases and J by 3 bases. Germline V CDR1 and CDR2: MGHDK, SYGVNS. In nucleotides, the CDR3 is TGTGCCAGCAGCGAACCCACAGGGGGCTTCTACGAGCAGTACTTC. Translated: CASSEPTGGFYEQYF.

This rearrangement joins TRBV20-1 to TRBJ2-6, with 9 bases lining up with TRBD1. CDR1 DFQATT and CDR2 SNEGSKA come from the germline V gene (reference sequence). The J segment lost 1 base and the V segment lost 6 bases, leaving 10 bases of the junction unmatched. The CDR3 loop spans 17 amino acids. CDR3 sequence: CSAERGQGPSGANVLTF. In nucleotides, the CDR3 is TGCAGTGCGGAAAGGGGACAGGGACCTTCTGGGGCCAACGTCCTGACTTTC.

This clonotype appeared many times. V is TRBV5-1 and J is TRBJ2-1; the match to TRBD2 covers 8 bases. Unmatched junction bases numbered 7, after V lost 6 bases and J lost 5 bases. CDR1 and CDR2 from the germline V gene are SGHRS and YFSETQ. The CDR3 totals 14 residues. The CDR3, as DNA: TGCGCCAGCAAAGTTGCGGGGGGCAACAATGAGCAGTTCTTC. It is translated as CASKVAGGNNEQFF.

Ten or more counts support this clonotype. One end of the junction does not line up with germline, which may come from a read error. The chain recombines TRBV7-2 with TRBJ2-7, with 8 bases identical to TRBD1. Germline V gene data show CDR1 as SGHTA and CDR2 as FQGNSA. This CDR3 is built from 14 residues. This CDR3 reads CASSSSGGPYEQYF. CDR3 sequence (DNA): TGCGCCAGCAGCTCTTCAGGGGGCCCCTACGAGCAGTACTTC.

The chain couples TRBV18 to TRBJ2-1, with a tentative D call TRBD1 (6 bases). Germline CDR1 KGHSH, CDR2 LQKENI. V was clipped by 3 bases and J by 1 base, with 10 bases between them. The CDR3 is 15 residues long. CDR3 bases: TGTGCCAGCTCACCGGCGACAGGTTCCTACAATGAGCAGTTCTTC. Translation gives CASSPATGSYNEQFF.

This clonotype has ten or more counts. The chain recombines TRBV5-1 with TRBJ2-7; 8 nucleotides match TRBD1. Losses at the gene ends were 2 bases for V and 2 bases for J; bases not matched to a gene: 6. CDR1 is SGHRS and CDR2 is YFSETQ in the germline V gene. CDR3 length: 15 residues. Written as DNA, the CDR3 is TGCGCCAGCAGCTTAGGGGACAGGAGAACCTACGAGCAGTACTTC. This codes for CASSLGDRRTYEQYF.